This T cell receptor (beta chain) was obtained from a study of cytomegalovirus exposure and HLA in healthy donors. General study points: TRBV6-2, TRBV6-3 and some other V segments were unresolvable in 87-base-pair reads.

Although they were nominally healthy when sampled, donors likely had unrecorded immune exposures. PCR was performed using 60 Vbeta and 13 Jbeta primers. TCRdb's table, derived via immunoSEQ multiplex PCR, lists solely in-frame clones and lacks some. The table has about 110,000 clones, over 70% seen once. Turning to this clone: The antigen remains unidentified.

Looked up from germline, CDR1 is SGHRS and CDR2 is YFSETQ. This CDR3 spans 14 amino acids. Deletions cut 3 bases from V and 4 bases from J, with 12 bases between. The TCR originated in a man younger than 45 in good health and CMV-seronegative. V and J are TRBV5-1 and TRBJ2-3; TRBD1 might be the D (7 bases). The sequenced sample consisted of PBMCs. CDR3: CASSSAGGSDTQYF. As DNA, the CDR3 is TGCGCCAGCAGCTCAGCAGGGGGGTCAGATACGCAGTATTTT. The full variable domain, completed using reference TRBV5-1 and TRBJ2-3, is KAGVTQTPRYLIKTRGQQVTLSCSPISGHRSVSWYQQTPGQGLQFLFEYFSETQRNKGNFPGRFSGRQFSNSRSEMNVSTLELGDSALYLCASSSAGGSDTQYFGPGTRLTVL.